The next 22 T cell receptor beta chains were all read from a single sample in a study of prognosis after radiotherapy for stage I lung cancer. Two-round multiplex PCR amplified TCR beta CDR3 from genomic DNA. Used in first-round PCR were primers specific to each TRBV and TRBJ gene. TCRdb itself ran the multiplex PCR reads through MiXCR, one entry per CDR3 protein. The sample holds 12,000 to 15,000 distinct CDR3 sequences; about half are singletons and the top ten take roughly 40%. The sequences come from PBMCs, collected before or after stereotactic body radiation therapy (not recorded which). Every receptor here comes from a donor aged 50 or older with non-small cell lung cancer.

This clonotype was picked up one time. This chain links TRBV11-2 with TRBJ2-2; D gene uncertain. Trimming removed 3 bases at V and 6 bases at J, with 11 bases between. The CDR3 spans 14 residues. Germline V gene data show CDR1 as SGHAT and CDR2 as FQNNGV. DNA for the CDR3: TGTGCCAGCAGCTTCGCGATGCTGGCCGGGGAGCTGTTTTTT. Translated: CASSFAMLAGELFF.

The chain is built from TRBV20-1 and TRBJ2-1; 12 bases map to TRBD2. V lost 3 bases to trimming and J lost 3 bases; unmatched junction nucleotides: 6. Looked up from germline, CDR1 is DFQATT and CDR2 is SNEGSKA (reference sequence). The CDR3 consists of 16 residues. CDR3 loop: CSARRLAGVYYNEQFF. DNA of the CDR3: TGCAGTGCTAGGAGACTAGCGGGAGTCTACTACAATGAGCAGTTCTTC.

Remarks on this clonotype: Only one base separates this from a far larger clonotype, so it likely reflects a read error. The chain uses TRBV6-8 and TRBJ2-7; D is undetermined. CDR1 and CDR2 (germline): MNHGY, SAAAGT. This CDR3 region has 14 residues. The chain's CDR3 is CVSSGLAVPYEQYF. CDR3 DNA: TGTGTCAGCAGTGGATTGGCAGTCCCCTACGAGCAGTACTTC.

The chain has TRBV9 and TRBJ2-3; 7 nucleotides agree with TRBD2. The CDR3 is made up of 16 amino acids. The V and J ends lost 0 bases and 1 base, in that order; junction bases with no gene match: 5. Germline assignment: CDR1 SGDLS and CDR2 YYNGEE. The CDR3 DNA follows: TGTGCCAGCAGCGTAGGCTGGGGAGGGGGCACAGATACGCAGTATTTT. Its translation is CASSVGWGGGTDTQYF.

This clonotype was detected ten times or more. The V call is TRBV18, the J call TRBJ2-7; D call uncertain. The CDR3 length is 13 residues. V gave up 3 bases and J gave up 0 bases, with 6 bases separating them. CDR1 is KGHSH, CDR2 LQKENI, per germline. The DNA of the CDR3 is TGTGCCAGCTCACCTCCTAACTCCTACGAGCAGTACTTC. Its protein is CASSPPNSYEQYF.

By proportion, this clonotype is medium-sized (0.01 to 0.1%). This chain links TRBV9 with TRBJ1-6, with D unclear. V gave up 0 bases and J gave up 8 bases, with 12 bases separating them. From germline, CDR1 is SGDLS and CDR2 YYNGEE. CDR3 size: 15 residues. CDR3 coding DNA: TGTGCCAGCAGCGTAGGAGGGTTTTTGGATTCACCCCTCCACTTT. This sequence encodes CASSVGGFLDSPLHF.

In its sample, this clonotype ranks as medium-sized. This sequence joins TRBV28 and TRBJ2-2, with D perhaps matching TRBD1 (5 bases). The V gene lost 4 bases and the J gene lost 4 bases, with 16 bases spanning the gap. The germline CDR1 and CDR2 sequences are MDHEN and SYDVKM. The CDR3 has 16 residues. The CDR3 DNA is TGTGCCAGCAGTTCTCAGTTCGGAAGGGGCACCGGGGAGCTGTTTTTT. Translated: CASSSQFGRGTGELFF. The complete variable domain, with remaining parts taken from reference TRBV28 and TRBJ2-2, reads DVKVTQSSRYLVKRTGEKVFLECVQDMDHENMFWYRQDPGLGLRLIYFSYDVKMKEKGDIPEGYSVSREKKERFSLILESASTNQTSMYLCASSSQFGRGTGELFFGEGSRLTVL.

This clonotype was detected many times. The chain joins TRBV20-1 to TRBJ1-1; 10 bases align to TRBD1. The ends lost 2 bases at V and 7 bases at J; junction bases unmatched: 13. The CDR3 spans 16 residues. CDR1 and CDR2 from the germline V gene are DFQATT and SNEGSKA (reference sequence). This CDR3 is CSARNTSGQGEDEAFF. The CDR3, as DNA: TGCAGTGCTAGAAATACCTCTGGACAGGGGGAGGATGAAGCTTTCTTT.

This clonotype appeared many times. The rearrangement uses TRBV5-1 and TRBJ2-4, with D possibly matching TRBD2 (6 bases). Trimming left V 5 bases short and J 0 bases short, with 15 bases between. There are 16 residues in the CDR3. Germline CDR1 reads SGHRS; CDR2 reads YFSETQ. For the CDR3, the DNA is TGCGCCAGCAGACCCTCGTTGGGACTAGCCAAAAACATTCAGTACTTC. This encodes CASRPSLGLAKNIQYF.

The V gene is TRBV6-1, the J gene TRBJ2-7; 8 bases are shared with TRBD1. The CDR3 has 18 amino acids. The V and J ends lost 7 bases and 0 bases, in that order; junction bases with no gene match: 17. Germline values: CDR1 MNHNS, CDR2 SASEGT. The CDR3 is CASISVMGTGVDSYEQYF. CDR3 nucleotide sequence: TGTGCCAGCATATCCGTCATGGGGACAGGCGTGGACTCCTACGAGCAGTACTTC.

The chain couples TRBV6-5 to TRBJ1-1, with a tentative D call TRBD1 (5 bases). Trimming stripped 4 bases from V and 5 bases from J, with 17 bases between. Germline V gene sequence: CDR1 MNHEY, CDR2 SVGAGI. CDR3 size: 15 residues. DNA for the CDR3: TGTGCCAGCAGTTCCCAGGCAGGGAAGGGAACTGAAGCTTTCTTT. Translation gives CASSSQAGKGTEAFF.

V is TRBV11-3 and J is TRBJ2-7; a weak D match, TRBD2 (7 bases). The CDR3 has 15 amino acids. V lost 6 bases and J 12 bases, leaving 27 bases between the germline ends. Germline CDR1 SGHNT, CDR2 YENEEA. The CDR3 DNA sequence: TGTGCCAGCAGTCCAACCGGGGGGCAGAACGACCAGAGGTACTTC. Protein sequence: CASSPTGGQNDQRYF. Variable domain in full (rest from reference TRBV11-3 and TRBJ2-7): EAGVVQSPRYKIIEKKQPVAFWCNPISGHNTLYWYLQNLGQGPELLIRYENEEAVDDSQLPKDRFSAERLKGVDSTLKIQPAELGDSAVYLCASSPTGGQNDQRYFGPGTRLTVT.

The V call is TRBV12-3 or TRBV12-4, the J call TRBJ1-5; 7 nucleotides align to TRBD1. With 4 bases clipped from V and 1 base from J, the junction kept 4 bases outside the gene matches. This CDR3 is 15 amino acids long. The CDR3 DNA sequence: TGTGCCAGCAGTTCAGGGACAGCAAGCAATCAGCCCCAGCATTTT. Residues: CASSSGTASNQPQHF.

With respect to this clonotype: Only one base separates this from a far larger clonotype, so it likely reflects a read error. The V gene is TRBV9, the J gene TRBJ2-7; D may be TRBD1 (5 bases). This CDR3 has 13 residues. CDR1 SGDLS and CDR2 YYNGEE come from the germline V gene. The CDR3 DNA follows: TGCGCCAGCAGCACAAACAGGTCCTACGAGCAGTACTTC. This codes for CASSTNRSYEQYF.

The V gene is TRBV6-1, the J gene TRBJ1-2; D is undetermined. V gave up 3 bases and J gave up 9 bases, with 17 bases separating them. This CDR3 region has 14 residues. CDR1 is MNHNS and CDR2 is SASEGT in the germline V gene. The CDR3 region has the DNA TGTGCCAGCAGTGACACGGGTACGCTATATTGCTACACCTTC. Amino acid sequence: CASSDTGTLYCYTF.

As concerns this clonotype: This likely came from a read error, as a far larger clone is one base away. The chain has TRBV6-5 and TRBJ2-7; D remains unclear. The CDR3 spans 13 residues. V lost 3 bases and J 4 bases, leaving 10 bases between the germline ends. The germline gives CDR1 MNHEY, CDR2 SVGAGI. The CDR3 spells CASSYTVGYEQYF. The CDR3 DNA sequence: TGTGCCAGCAGTTATACGGTTGGATACGAGCAGTACTTC.

The chain recombines TRBV20-1 with TRBJ2-3; weak D call: TRBD2 (6 bases). V was clipped by 6 bases and J by 1 base, with 17 bases between them. The CDR3 contains 15 residues. Germline V gene data show CDR1 as DFQATT and CDR2 as SNEGSKA (reference sequence). The CDR3 spells CSASRRAGGTDTQYF. For the CDR3, the DNA is TGCAGTGCCAGCCGAAGAGCGGGCGGCACAGATACGCAGTATTTT.

This clonotype was recorded a few times. This may be a read error, as it is one base from a much larger clone. The chain has TRBV25-1 and TRBJ1-6; D is undetermined. Germline-derived CDR1 and CDR2 are MGHDK and SYGVNS. The CDR3 has 16 residues. The CDR3: CAGSDPGKGENSPLHF. The CDR3 DNA sequence: TGTGCCGGCAGTGATCCCGGCAAGGGAGAAAATTCACCCCTCCACTTT.

This clonotype was picked up many times. CDR3 nucleotide sequence: TGTGCCTGGAGTCCCGGGGCAGGGGCCTACGAGCAGTACTTC. Its protein product is CAWSPGAGAYEQYF. This rearrangement joins TRBV30 to TRBJ2-7; D might be TRBD1 (6 bases). Germline V CDR1 and CDR2: GTSNPN, SVGIG (reference sequence). This CDR3 has 14 residues. V was trimmed by 2 bases and J by 2 bases, leaving 13 bases between them.

This clonotype has a count of ten or more. This chain uses TRBV28 with TRBJ1-1; possibly TRBD1 for D (5 bases). The CDR3 covers 12 residues. The V end lost 8 bases, the J end lost 2 bases, and 9 bases lay between the germline ends. From germline, CDR1 is MDHEN and CDR2 SYDVKM. In DNA, the CDR3 is TGTGCCAGCGACAGCCTTAACACTGAAGCTTTCTTT. This encodes CASDSLNTEAFF.

The chain links TRBV20-1 to TRBJ2-3; tentative D call: TRBD2 (5 bases). The CDR3 extends over 14 amino acids. The germline CDR1 and CDR2 sequences are DFQATT and SNEGSKA (reference sequence). V was pared by 6 bases and J by 0 bases, with 13 bases between. CDR3 amino acids: CSARDLASTDTQYF. The DNA for the CDR3 is TGCAGTGCAAGGGATCTAGCCAGCACAGATACGCAGTATTTT.

The chain has TRBV6-2 or TRBV6-3 and TRBJ2-1; 10 bases align to TRBD2. The CDR3 covers 15 residues. Unmatched junction bases numbered 6, after V lost 2 bases and J lost 8 bases. CDR1 is MNHEY and CDR2 is SVGEGT in the germline V gene. DNA of the CDR3: TGTGCCAGCAGTTACGGAGCGGGAGGGCCAGATGAGCAGTTCTTC. It encodes CASSYGAGGPDEQFF.